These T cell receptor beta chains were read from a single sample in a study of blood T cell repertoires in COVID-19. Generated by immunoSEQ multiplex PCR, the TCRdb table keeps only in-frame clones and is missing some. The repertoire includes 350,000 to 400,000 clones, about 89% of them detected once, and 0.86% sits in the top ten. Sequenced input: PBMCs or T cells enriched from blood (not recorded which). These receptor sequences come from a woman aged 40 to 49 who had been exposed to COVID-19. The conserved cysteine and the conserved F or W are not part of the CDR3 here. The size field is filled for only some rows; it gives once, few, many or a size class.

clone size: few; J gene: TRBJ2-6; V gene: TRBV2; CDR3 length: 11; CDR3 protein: ASSDPDISAEA
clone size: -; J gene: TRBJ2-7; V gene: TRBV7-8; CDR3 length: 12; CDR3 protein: ASSLGLAVYEQY
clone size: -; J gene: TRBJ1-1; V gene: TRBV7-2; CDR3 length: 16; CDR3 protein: ASSLRPGQGKKNTEAF
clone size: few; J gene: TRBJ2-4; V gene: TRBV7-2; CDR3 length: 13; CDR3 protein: ASSFSGTGKNIQY
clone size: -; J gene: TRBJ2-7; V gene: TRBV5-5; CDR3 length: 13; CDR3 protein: ASSLDLGSSYEQY
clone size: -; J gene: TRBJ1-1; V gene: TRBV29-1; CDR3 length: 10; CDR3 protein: SVKPGRTEAF
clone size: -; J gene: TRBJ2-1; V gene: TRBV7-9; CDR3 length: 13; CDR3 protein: ASSGGQGARDEQF
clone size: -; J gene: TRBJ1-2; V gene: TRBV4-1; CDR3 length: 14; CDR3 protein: ASSHPGQGAVYGYT
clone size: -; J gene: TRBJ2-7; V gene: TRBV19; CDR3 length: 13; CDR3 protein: ASSIITGGTYEQY
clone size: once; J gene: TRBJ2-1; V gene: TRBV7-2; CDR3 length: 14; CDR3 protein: ASSLGAGVSYNEQF
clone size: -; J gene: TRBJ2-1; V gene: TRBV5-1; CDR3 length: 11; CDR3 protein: ASSSRIDNEQF
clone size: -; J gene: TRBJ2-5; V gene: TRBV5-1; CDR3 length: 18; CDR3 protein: ASSRGFTSGTTHIGETQY
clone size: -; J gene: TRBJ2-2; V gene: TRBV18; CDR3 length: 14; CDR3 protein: ASSPPPDSFTGELF
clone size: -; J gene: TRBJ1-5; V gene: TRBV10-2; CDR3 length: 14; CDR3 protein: ASSSAGTGGNQPQH
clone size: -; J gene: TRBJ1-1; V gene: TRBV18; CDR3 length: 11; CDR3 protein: ASSPSAGFMAF
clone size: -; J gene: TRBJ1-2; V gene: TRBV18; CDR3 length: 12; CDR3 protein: ASSTTGVGYGYT
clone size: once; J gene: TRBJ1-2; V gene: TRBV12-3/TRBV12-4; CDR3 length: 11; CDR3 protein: ASSLPGGYGYT
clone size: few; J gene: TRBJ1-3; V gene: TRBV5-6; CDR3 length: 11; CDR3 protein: ASSTDRAYTIY
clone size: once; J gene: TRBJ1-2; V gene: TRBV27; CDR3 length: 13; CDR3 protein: ASSWDRTSNYGYT
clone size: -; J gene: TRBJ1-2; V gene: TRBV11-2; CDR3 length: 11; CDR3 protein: ASSLGIENGYT
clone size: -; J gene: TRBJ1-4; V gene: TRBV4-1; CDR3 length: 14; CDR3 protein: ASSQGRRQGGEKLF
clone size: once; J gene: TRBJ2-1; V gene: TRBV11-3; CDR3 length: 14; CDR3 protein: ASSLNLAGGPGEQF
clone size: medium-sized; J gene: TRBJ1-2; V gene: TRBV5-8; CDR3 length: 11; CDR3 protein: ASSRGSGYGYT
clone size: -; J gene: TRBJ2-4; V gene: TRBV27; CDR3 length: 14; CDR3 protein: ASSLGTGGPLNIQY
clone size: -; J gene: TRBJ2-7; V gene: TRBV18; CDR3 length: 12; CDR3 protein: ASSPPQGRYEQY
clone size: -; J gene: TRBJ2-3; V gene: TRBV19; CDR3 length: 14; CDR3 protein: ASSPELAGKGDTQY
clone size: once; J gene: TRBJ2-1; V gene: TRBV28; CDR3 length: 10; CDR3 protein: ASSDRLNEQF
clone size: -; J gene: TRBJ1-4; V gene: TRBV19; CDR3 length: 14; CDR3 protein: ASSIVGVATNEKLF